What follows are 27 T cell receptor beta chains derived from one specimen sequenced in a study of blood T cells in healthy people across ages. The use of a sample-barcoded 5' primer and a J-beta primer mix characterized a second PCR of roughly 6 to 11 cycles. TCRdb used MiXCR to reprocess the 5' RACE reads, holding one entry per CDR3 protein. The sample holds more than 1,400,000 distinct CDR3 sequences, 35% to 45% seen once. The material sequenced was blood. Receptors originate from a woman under 30 in good health.

This clonotype was picked up a small number of times. The genes are TRBV20-1 and TRBJ1-2; TRBD1 agrees at 8 bases. CDR1 is DFQATT, CDR2 SNEGSKA, per germline (reference sequence). J gave up 5 bases and V 1 base, and 6 bases lay outside the gene matches. CDR3 size: 14 residues. Here the CDR3 reads CSARGKGQGYGYTF. CDR3 DNA: TGCAGTGCTAGAGGGAAAGGACAGGGTTATGGCTACACCTTC.

This clonotype was counted only a few times. V is TRBV2 and J is TRBJ1-5, with D unclear. This CDR3 has 15 amino acids. Trimming took 1 base from V and 2 from J, leaving 9 bases between them. Per the germline V gene, CDR1 is SNHLY and CDR2 is FYNNEI. This CDR3 reads CASSEGGRGNQPQHF. As DNA, the CDR3 is TGTGCCAGCAGTGAAGGCGGGCGAGGCAATCAGCCCCAGCATTTT.

J is TRBJ1-5 and V is TRBV3-1; TRBD1 is a possible D gene (5 bases). The CDR3 spans 14 residues. Germline V gene data show CDR1 as LGHDT and CDR2 as YNNKEL (reference sequence). V lost 0 bases and J 6 bases, leaving 9 bases between the germline ends. This CDR3 is CASSQEGVGQPQHF. DNA of the CDR3: TGTGCCAGCAGCCAAGAGGGGGTGGGTCAGCCCCAGCATTTT.

This clonotype was observed a handful of times. This chain links TRBV7-3 with TRBJ2-7; no firm D call. The CDR3 is 13 residues long. V was shortened by 5 bases and J by 5 bases, with 13 bases between the two germline ends. The germline V gene has CDR1 SGHTA and CDR2 FQGTGA. CDR3 protein: CASSVLTDHEQYF. The CDR3 DNA reads as TGTGCCAGCAGCGTTCTGACTGACCACGAGCAGTACTTC.

The sample holds a few counts of this clonotype. This chain joins TRBV15 and TRBJ2-3; no reliable D call. The V end lost 1 base, the J end lost 0 bases, and 5 bases lay between the germline ends. The CDR3 loop spans 14 amino acids. Germline values: CDR1 LNHNV, CDR2 YYDKDF (reference sequence). DNA of the CDR3: TGTGCCACCAGCAGAGTCGACAGCACAGATACGCAGTATTTT. This gives the protein CATSRVDSTDTQYF.

The sample holds a few counts of this clonotype. The CDR3 DNA sequence: TGCGCCAGCAGCTTCCCCAGGGGGCGGATAGAGACCCAGTACTTC. This codes for CASSFPRGRIETQYF. The J gene is TRBJ2-5, the V gene TRBV5-1; 8 bases are a match to TRBD1. The J segment lost 4 bases and the V segment lost 2 bases, leaving 7 bases of the junction unmatched. Germline CDR1 is SGHRS and CDR2 is YFSETQ. The CDR3 loop spans 15 amino acids.

This clonotype was counted a few times. In nucleotides, the CDR3 is TGTGCCAGCAGCCGGACCCCAAGCGAGCAGTACTTC. Translating it yields CASSRTPSEQYF. The chain uses TRBV7-9 and TRBJ2-7; no clear D gene. Trimming left V 5 bases short and J 6 bases short, with 11 bases between. Germline V gene lookup returns CDR1 SEHNR and CDR2 FQNEAQ (reference sequence). This CDR3 contains 12 residues.

The chain recombines TRBV7-3 with TRBJ2-7; D remains unclear. Germline V lookup: CDR1 SGHTA, CDR2 FQGTGA. The CDR3 sequence is 13 residues long. V gave up 0 bases and J gave up 5 bases, with 8 bases separating them. CDR3 in DNA: TGTGCCAGCAGCTTAACGCTCACCAACGAGCAGTACTTC. Its translation: CASSLTLTNEQYF.

Only a few counts were recorded for this clonotype. The V and J genes are TRBV4-1 and TRBJ2-7; 7 bases line up with TRBD1. With 2 bases clipped from V and 2 bases from J, the junction kept 3 bases outside the gene matches. CDR3 length: 14 amino acids. Germline V gene lookup returns CDR1 MGHRA and CDR2 YSYEKL. In nucleotides, the CDR3 is TGCGCCAGCAGCCAACCGGGACAGCCCTACGAGCAGTACTTC. Translation: CASSQPGQPYEQYF.

The rearrangement uses TRBV20-1 and TRBJ1-2; 8 bases line up with TRBD1. The CDR3 spans 12 residues. Germline V gene lookup returns CDR1 DFQATT and CDR2 SNEGSKA (reference sequence). The CDR3 sequence is CSPGTGGYGYTF. The CDR3 region has the DNA TGCAGCCCCGGGACAGGCGGCTATGGCTACACCTTC.

There are a few counts of this clonotype. V and J are TRBV6-1 and TRBJ2-5; the match to TRBD2 covers 11 bases. Trimming at V came to 8 bases and at J to 2 bases, leaving 7 bases not matched to a gene. CDR1 and CDR2 from the germline V gene are MNHNS and SASEGT. There are 15 residues in the CDR3. The CDR3 nucleotides read TGTGCCAGCCGGGCCGGGACTAGCGGTCAAGAGACCCAGTACTTC. Its translation: CASRAGTSGQETQYF.

CDR3 protein: CATLATTNEKLFF. CDR3 nucleotide sequence: TGTGCCACCCTGGCAACAACTAATGAAAAACTGTTTTTT. The V and J genes are TRBV6-6 and TRBJ1-4; D uncertain. CDR1 and CDR2 (germline): MNHNY, SVGAGI (reference sequence). This CDR3 is 13 amino acids long. With 10 bases removed from V and 0 bases from J, the gap between germline ends came to 9 bases.

CDR3 DNA: TGTGCCATCAGTGTGGGAGCGGGGGCCTCCTACGAGCAGTACTTC. This translates into CAISVGAGASYEQYF. This chain links TRBV10-3 with TRBJ2-7, with 8 bases aligning to TRBD2. The CDR3 has 15 residues. With V trimmed by 4 bases and J by 0 bases, 5 bases remained unmatched. Germline CDR1 and CDR2: ENHRY and SYGVKD.

The chain has TRBV27 and TRBJ1-6, with no clear D. The germline V and J ends were trimmed by 2 bases and 9 bases, with 11 bases remaining between them. Germline CDR1 MNHEY, CDR2 SMNVEV (reference sequence). The CDR3 loop spans 14 amino acids. The CDR3 DNA is TGTGCCAGCAGTTTAGCCCCCAGGAGTTCACCCCTCCACTTT. It yields the protein CASSLAPRSSPLHF.

This chain connects TRBV28 to TRBJ2-7, with 14 bases fitting TRBD2. Looked up from germline, CDR1 is MDHEN and CDR2 is SYDVKM. V shed 5 bases, J shed 4 bases, and the junction held 7 bases outside the gene matches. The CDR3 runs 16 residues. The CDR3, as DNA: TGTGCCAGCAGTCCCGGGACTAGCGGGGGAAGGTACGAGCAGTACTTC. Translated: CASSPGTSGGRYEQYF.

This chain links TRBV15 with TRBJ1-4; TRBD1 agrees at 9 bases. Per the germline V gene, CDR1 is LNHNV and CDR2 is YYDKDF (reference sequence). This CDR3 region has 14 residues. V shed 4 bases and J 7 bases; nucleotides not matched to a gene: 4. The CDR3 bases are TGTGCCACCAGCAAGGGACAGGGAATTGAAAAACTGTTTTTT. Translated, it gives CATSKGQGIEKLFF.

The genes are TRBV7-2 and TRBJ2-1, with a possible D match to TRBD2 (6 bases). The germline CDR1 and CDR2 sequences are SGHTA and FQGNSA. CDR3 length: 13 residues. Between the trimmed V and J ends, which lost 1 base and 15 bases, there was a span of 16 bases. The CDR3 is CASSLVRDRPPFF. Written as DNA, the CDR3 is TGTGCCAGCAGCTTAGTGCGGGATCGACCTCCGTTCTTC.

Points on this clonotype: A much larger clone lies one base from this, so it may be a read error. This chain connects TRBV29-1 to TRBJ2-4; TRBD2 agrees at 8 bases. There are 15 residues in the CDR3. Germline V CDR1 and CDR2: SQVTM, ANQGSEA. CDR3 sequence reads: CSVVTSGIAKNIRYF. The CDR3 coding sequence is TGCAGCGTTGTAACTAGCGGAATAGCCAAAAACATTCGGTACTTC.

This clonotype was seen only a few times. This chain links TRBV28 with TRBJ2-4; TRBD1 aligns across 12 bases. V lost 4 bases to trimming and J lost 0 bases; unmatched junction nucleotides: 7. The CDR3 totals 18 residues. Germline V gene data show CDR1 as MDHEN and CDR2 as SYDVKM. The CDR3 sequence is CASSWGQGAFGAKNIQYF. In nucleotides, the CDR3 is TGTGCCAGCAGTTGGGGACAGGGGGCTTTCGGAGCCAAAAACATTCAGTACTTC. The full variable domain, rest sourced from reference TRBV28 and TRBJ2-4, is DVKVTQSSRYLVKRTGEKVFLECVQDMDHENMFWYRQDPGLGLRLIYFSYDVKMKEKGDIPEGYSVSREKKERFSLILESASTNQTSMYLCASSWGQGAFGAKNIQYFGAGTRLSVL.

V gene TRBV5-1 combines with J gene TRBJ1-1, with D possibly TRBD1 on 5 matching bases. Germline CDR1 reads SGHRS; CDR2 reads YFSETQ. The CDR3 totals 15 residues. The V gene lost 4 bases and the J gene lost 1 base, with 14 bases spanning the gap. The CDR3 sequence is CASSPGVGENTEAFF. The DNA for the CDR3 is TGCGCCAGCAGCCCGGGGGTCGGTGAGAACACTGAAGCTTTCTTT. Full variable domain (rest looked up from reference TRBV5-1 and TRBJ1-1): KAGVTQTPRYLIKTRGQQVTLSCSPISGHRSVSWYQQTPGQGLQFLFEYFSETQRNKGNFPGRFSGRQFSNSRSEMNVSTLELGDSALYLCASSPGVGENTEAFFGQGTRLTVV.

The V and J genes are TRBV12-5 and TRBJ2-1, with 9 bases fitting TRBD1. This CDR3 spans 16 amino acids. V lost 5 bases, J lost 0 bases, and 5 bases stayed unmatched. Per the germline V gene, CDR1 is LGHNT and CDR2 is FRNRAP. CDR3 in amino acids: CASGPGDRVSYNEQFF. The CDR3 DNA sequence: TGTGCTAGTGGTCCGGGGGACAGGGTCTCCTACAATGAGCAGTTCTTC.

The chain has TRBV20-1 and TRBJ2-1, with TRBD2 matching 7 bases. V lost 1 base and J lost 7; bases outside the gene matches: 4. The CDR3 is 13 amino acids. CDR1 DFQATT and CDR2 SNEGSKA come from the germline V gene (reference sequence). DNA of the CDR3: TGCAGTGCTAGAGTGGGGCGGGAGAATGAGCAGTTCTTC. Translation gives CSARVGRENEQFF.

This clonotype was seen a handful of times. This chain uses TRBV20-1 with TRBJ2-5; D possibly uses TRBD1 or TRBD2 (6 bases each). The CDR3 contains 14 residues. The V and J ends lost 2 bases and 5 bases respectively, with 15 bases between them. CDR1 is DFQATT, CDR2 SNEGSKA, per germline (reference sequence). The CDR3 region is CSARKTGGGETQYF. CDR3 DNA sequence: TGCAGTGCTAGAAAGACAGGAGGAGGGGAGACCCAGTACTTC.

J is TRBJ1-3 and V is TRBV12-3 or TRBV12-4; 7 nucleotides line up with TRBD1. CDR3 length: 16 residues. With V trimmed by 7 bases and J by 0 bases, 9 bases remained unmatched. Here the CDR3 reads CASIYRGPGSGNTIYF. The CDR3 DNA sequence: TGTGCCAGCATCTACAGGGGCCCCGGCTCTGGAAACACCATATATTTT.

This clonotype was counted only a few times. This chain uses TRBV5-1 with TRBJ1-5, with TRBD1 identical over 7 bases. Germline V gene lookup returns CDR1 SGHRS and CDR2 YFSETQ. CDR3 size: 14 residues. V lost 4 bases to trimming and J lost 4 bases; unmatched junction nucleotides: 5. CDR3 sequence: CASSLGQQNQPQHF. The DNA for the CDR3 is TGCGCCAGCAGCCTGGGACAGCAGAATCAGCCCCAGCATTTT.

The V and J genes are TRBV7-9 and TRBJ1-1; possible D gene TRBD1, 5 bases. This CDR3 has 14 amino acids. The germline V gene encodes CDR1 SEHNR and CDR2 FQNEAQ (reference sequence). Trimming took 4 bases from V and 4 from J, leaving 13 bases between them. CDR3 region: CASSSRVKGTEAFF. CDR3 sequence (DNA): TGTGCCAGCAGCTCCAGGGTAAAGGGCACTGAAGCTTTCTTT.

The rearrangement links TRBV5-1 to TRBJ2-4; TRBD1 agrees at 8 bases. The better agreement between TRBJ2-7 and the DNA end casts doubt on the J call. The CDR3 sequence is 15 residues long. Germline-derived CDR1 and CDR2 are SGHRS and YFSETQ. The DNA of the CDR3 is TGCGCCAGCAGCTTGGACGGACAGGGATTATACGAGCAGTACTTC. Translated: CASSLDGQGLYEQYF.